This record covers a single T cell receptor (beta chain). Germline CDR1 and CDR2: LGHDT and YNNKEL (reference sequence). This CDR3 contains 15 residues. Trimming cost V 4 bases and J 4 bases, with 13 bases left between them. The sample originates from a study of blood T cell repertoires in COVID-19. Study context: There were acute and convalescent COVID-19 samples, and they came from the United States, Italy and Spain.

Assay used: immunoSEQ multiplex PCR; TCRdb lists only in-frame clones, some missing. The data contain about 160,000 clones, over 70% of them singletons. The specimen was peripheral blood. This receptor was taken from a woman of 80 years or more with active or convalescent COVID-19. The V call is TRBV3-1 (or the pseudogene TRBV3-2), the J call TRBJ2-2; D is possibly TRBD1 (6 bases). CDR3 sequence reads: CASSRRGPITGELFF. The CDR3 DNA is TGTGCCAGCAGCCGCAGGGGTCCCATCACCGGGGAGCTGTTTTTT.